Below are 26 T cell receptor beta chains sequenced from a single sample in a study of blood T cells in healthy people across ages. Combining a sample-barcoded 5' primer with a J-beta primer mix, a second PCR ran for about 7 to 12 cycles. TCRdb used MiXCR to reprocess the 5' RACE reads, holding one entry per CDR3 protein. The data show approximately 940,000 distinct CDR3 sequences, about 48% seen once. The sequenced sample consisted of blood. Every receptor here comes from a man in his thirties or forties in good health.

The chain is built from TRBV15 and TRBJ2-7; TRBD2 matches 9 bases. The germline CDR1 and CDR2 sequences are LNHNV and YYDKDF (reference sequence). Unmatched junction bases numbered 11, after V lost 0 bases and J lost 2 bases. This CDR3 is built from 18 residues. Written as DNA, the CDR3 is TGTGCCACCAGCAGAGATTCTAGCGGGGCTTCCCCGACCTACGAGCAGTACTTC. This codes for CATSRDSSGASPTYEQYF.

Many counts were recorded for this clonotype. V and J are TRBV7-3 and TRBJ2-7; tentatively, D is TRBD1 (6 bases). CDR3 length: 15 amino acids. The germline V gene encodes CDR1 SGHTA and CDR2 FQGTGA. V gave up 4 bases and J gave up 3 bases, with 16 bases separating them. The CDR3 is CASSSRDNRGYEQYF. The CDR3 bases are TGTGCCAGCAGCTCCCGGGACAACAGAGGCTACGAGCAGTACTTC.

Only one count was recorded for this clonotype. The J gene is TRBJ2-6, the V gene TRBV7-9; 7 bases agree with TRBD2. The germline V gene encodes CDR1 SEHNR and CDR2 FQNEAQ (reference sequence). CDR3 length: 17 residues. Trimming removed 3 bases from V and 0 bases from J; junction bases left unmatched: 5. The CDR3 spells CASSLGGAVSGANVLTF. For the CDR3, the DNA is TGTGCCAGCAGCTTGGGAGGGGCCGTCTCTGGGGCCAACGTCCTGACTTTC.

This clonotype was observed once. V gene TRBV3-1 combines with J gene TRBJ2-3, with 8 bases lining up with TRBD2. Germline trimming cut 5 bases from V and 5 bases from J; bases unmatched to any gene: 12. The CDR3 consists of 16 residues. Germline CDR1 LGHDT, CDR2 YNNKEL (reference sequence). Here the CDR3 DNA reads TGTGCCAGCAGCAGACAAAGGCGGGGGGTTAAAGATACGCAGTATTTT. Its protein is CASSRQRRGVKDTQYF.

In the case of this clonotype: The junction and the germline gene differ at one end; a read error may be behind it. This rearrangement joins TRBV5-1 to TRBJ2-7; D is perhaps TRBD1 (8 bases). The J call is doubtful: the DNA matches TRBJ2-5 better. This CDR3 region has 14 residues. CDR1 SGHRS and CDR2 YFSETQ come from the germline V gene. Here the CDR3 DNA reads TGCGCCAGCAACTTGAACAGGGGGGGAGAGACCCAGTACTTC. Its protein product is CASNLNRGGETQYF.

This rearrangement joins TRBV20-1 to TRBJ2-5, with 9 bases fitting TRBD1. The CDR3 is 13 residues long. CDR1 is DFQATT, CDR2 SNEGSKA, per germline (reference sequence). The V segment lost 6 bases and the J segment 3 bases; nucleotides outside the gene matches: 5. The CDR3: CSAPGQGKETQYF. In DNA, the CDR3 is TGCAGTGCGCCCGGACAGGGGAAAGAGACCCAGTACTTC.

This chain connects TRBV2 to TRBJ2-4; the match to TRBD1 covers 9 bases. The CDR3 consists of 12 residues. J was trimmed by 7 bases and V by 9 bases; bases with no gene match: 4. The germline V gene has CDR1 SNHLY and CDR2 FYNNEI. This CDR3 reads CARTGGNNIQYF. The DNA for the CDR3 is TGTGCCAGGACAGGGGGAAATAACATTCAGTACTTC. Full variable domain (outside the CDR3, taken from reference TRBV2 and TRBJ2-4): EPEVTQTPSHQVTQMGQEVILRCVPISNHLYFYWYRQILGQKVEFLVSFYNNEISEKSEIFDDQFSVERPDGSNFTLKIRSTKLEDSAMYFCARTGGNNIQYFGAGTRLSVL.

The chain joins TRBV7-2 to TRBJ2-7; 12 bases line up with TRBD1. The length of the CDR3 is 15 residues. The germline V gene has CDR1 SGHTA and CDR2 FQGNSA. The V gene end was trimmed by 1 base and the J gene end by 7 bases; junction bases not matched to a gene: 5. The CDR3 sequence: CASSLGDRGLGEQYF. CDR3 coding DNA: TGTGCCAGCAGCTTAGGGGACAGGGGGCTGGGAGAGCAGTACTTC.

The chain has TRBV20-1 and TRBJ1-2; unclear D gene. Trimming shortened V by 6 bases and J by 5 bases, and 13 bases separated the two germline ends. Germline lookup yields CDR1 DFQATT and CDR2 SNEGSKA (reference sequence). The CDR3 sequence is 12 residues long. The CDR3 nucleotides are TGCAGTGCCACCCTCGGGAGTTATGGCTACACCTTC. It yields the protein CSATLGSYGYTF.

The V call is TRBV29-1, the J call TRBJ2-1; the match to TRBD2 covers 11 bases. The J call could be wrong; TRBJ2-7 is a better fit for the DNA end. The CDR3 loop spans 14 amino acids. Germline V gene lookup returns CDR1 SQVTM and CDR2 ANQGSEA. CDR3 DNA sequence: TGCAGCGTGACTACCGGGACTAGCGGCTACGAGCAGTACTTC. Its protein is CSVTTGTSGYEQYF.

The chain recombines TRBV12-3 or TRBV12-4 with TRBJ2-2; 10 nucleotides match TRBD1. The CDR3 covers 16 residues. The J segment lost 4 bases and the V segment lost 5 bases, leaving 7 bases of the junction unmatched. CDR3 sequence: CASSNRDRGGTGELFF. The CDR3 nucleotides read TGTGCCAGCAGTAACAGGGACAGGGGCGGCACCGGGGAGCTGTTTTTT.

V gene TRBV20-1 combines with J gene TRBJ2-3; 8 bases agree with TRBD1. CDR3 length equals 15 residues. V shed 1 base and J 3 bases; nucleotides not matched to a gene: 6. In germline, CDR1 is DFQATT, CDR2 SNEGSKA (reference sequence). The CDR3 protein is CSARVARGRTDTQYF. The CDR3 coding sequence is TGCAGTGCTAGAGTAGCCAGGGGGCGAACAGATACGCAGTATTTT.

The chain has TRBV12-3 or TRBV12-4 and TRBJ2-2, with D unresolved. This CDR3 is 11 amino acids long. Trimming took 7 bases from V and 5 from J, leaving 5 bases between them. CDR3 nucleotides: TGTGCCAGCACTATTACCGGGGAGCTGTTTTTT. Translation gives CASTITGELFF.

This clonotype came up many times. J is TRBJ2-7 and V is TRBV4-2; D not certain. Germline CDR1 is LGHNA and CDR2 is YNFKEQ. V was cut by 1 base and J by 1 base, with 11 bases left in between. CDR3 size: 15 residues. The DNA of the CDR3 is TGTGCCAGCAGCCAAGGATCGGACGGTTCCTACGAGCAGTACTTC. Its translation: CASSQGSDGSYEQYF.

This chain uses TRBV2 with TRBJ1-6; D unclear. Germline V gene data show CDR1 as SNHLY and CDR2 as FYNNEI. The length of the CDR3 is 13 residues. V was clipped by 3 bases and J by 4 bases, with 4 bases between them. CDR3 DNA sequence: TGTGCCAGCAGTGACCGGTATAATTCACCCCTCCACTTT. Translated, it gives CASSDRYNSPLHF.

The V gene is TRBV9, the J gene TRBJ1-1, with D perhaps matching TRBD1 (5 bases). The CDR3 is made up of 15 amino acids. The germline CDR1 and CDR2 sequences are SGDLS and YYNGEE. The germline V and J ends were trimmed by 0 bases and 1 base, with 10 bases remaining between them. Here the CDR3 DNA reads TGTGCCAGCAGCGTAGCGCGGGGCCCGAACACTGAAGCTTTCTTT. Protein sequence: CASSVARGPNTEAFF.

This chain uses TRBV7-8 with TRBJ2-7, with 9 bases lining up with TRBD1. Germline V gene sequence: CDR1 SGHVS, CDR2 FQNEAQ. This CDR3 is 15 amino acids long. V shed 0 bases and J 1 base; nucleotides not matched to a gene: 1. This CDR3 reads CASSLADRGSYEQYF. The CDR3 region has the DNA TGTGCCAGCAGCTTAGCCGACAGGGGGTCCTACGAGCAGTACTTC.

The chain is built from TRBV5-1 and TRBJ2-3, with D perhaps assigned TRBD1 or TRBD2 (5 bases each). Trimming stripped 2 bases from V and 0 bases from J, with 13 bases between. The CDR3 sequence is 16 residues long. The germline V gene encodes CDR1 SGHRS and CDR2 YFSETQ. The CDR3 DNA follows: TGCGCCAGCAGCTTCCACGGGGCCGTTAGCACAGATACGCAGTATTTT. Protein sequence: CASSFHGAVSTDTQYF.

The sample holds a few counts of this clonotype. The CDR3 protein is CASSSVVRTEAFF. For the CDR3, the DNA is TGTGCCAGCAGCTCCGTGGTGCGGACTGAAGCTTTCTTT. This rearrangement joins TRBV11-1 to TRBJ1-1; D is undetermined. Germline loops: CDR1 SGHAT, CDR2 FQDESV (reference sequence). Trimming shortened V by 4 bases and J by 5 bases, and 11 bases separated the two germline ends. The CDR3 sequence is 13 residues long.

This rearrangement joins TRBV3-1 to TRBJ2-7; 12 bases align to TRBD2. J was trimmed by 1 base and V by 5 bases; bases with no gene match: 6. This CDR3 is built from 16 residues. Germline V gives CDR1 LGHDT, CDR2 YNNKEL (reference sequence). The CDR3 DNA reads TGTGCCAGCAGCTTCGCCGGGACTAGCGGGTCCTACGAGCAGTACTTC. Amino acid sequence: CASSFAGTSGSYEQYF.

This chain joins TRBV27 and TRBJ2-1; 8 bases line up with TRBD2. The V and J ends lost 3 bases and 8 bases, in that order; junction bases with no gene match: 9. The germline V gene has CDR1 MNHEY and CDR2 SMNVEV (reference sequence). There are 15 residues in the CDR3. The CDR3 coding sequence is TGTGCCAGCAGTTTCGACAGCGGGGGTGGAGATGAGCAGTTCTTC. This translates into CASSFDSGGGDEQFF.

This clonotype was counted a few times. The J gene is TRBJ2-3, the V gene TRBV29-1; D is uncertain. The germline V gene encodes CDR1 SQVTM and CDR2 ANQGSEA. The CDR3 sequence is 11 residues long. The V end lost 2 bases, the J end lost 5 bases, and 5 bases lay between the germline ends. CDR3 sequence reads: CSVEWGDTQYF. The CDR3 DNA follows: TGCAGCGTTGAATGGGGAGATACGCAGTATTTT.

This clonotype was counted between two and nine times. The V gene is TRBV7-2, the J gene TRBJ2-3; no definite D call. Deletions cut 1 base from V and 5 bases from J, with 4 bases between. CDR3 length: 12 residues. Per germline, CDR1 SGHTA and CDR2 FQGNSA. Here the CDR3 DNA reads TGTGCCAGCAGCTTAGTAGAAGATACGCAGTATTTT. Protein sequence: CASSLVEDTQYF.

The V and J genes are TRBV7-2 and TRBJ1-1; the D gene is possibly TRBD1 (5 bases). The CDR3 loop spans 15 amino acids. The germline CDR1 and CDR2 sequences are SGHTA and FQGNSA. Trimming stripped 1 base from V and 6 bases from J, with 15 bases between. The CDR3 sequence: CASSLVWGGGAEAFF. CDR3 DNA sequence: TGTGCCAGCAGCTTAGTTTGGGGCGGGGGGGCTGAAGCTTTCTTT. The complete variable domain, with remaining parts taken from reference TRBV7-2 and TRBJ1-1, reads GAGVSQSPSNKVTEKGKDVELRCDPISGHTALYWYRQSLGQGLEFLIYFQGNSAPDKSGLPSDRFSAERTGGSVSTLTIQRTQQEDSAVYLCASSLVWGGGAEAFFGQGTRLTVV.

The gene calls are TRBV20-1 and TRBJ1-5; 9 bases are a match to TRBD1. Per germline, CDR1 DFQATT and CDR2 SNEGSKA (reference sequence). The CDR3 covers 16 residues. Germline trimming cut 0 bases from V and 4 bases from J; bases unmatched to any gene: 7. CDR3 DNA: TGCAGTGCTAGAGATTCCCGACAGGGGGGGAATCAGCCCCAGCATTTT. Its translation: CSARDSRQGGNQPQHF.

This chain links TRBV6-5 with TRBJ2-5; D is undetermined. The CDR3 runs to 14 residues. The V and J ends lost 8 bases and 5 bases respectively, with 18 bases between them. Germline V gene sequence: CDR1 MNHEY, CDR2 SVGAGI. The CDR3 protein is CASGSRTLQETQYF. CDR3 DNA sequence: TGTGCCAGCGGTTCAAGGACCTTGCAGGAGACCCAGTACTTC.